Below, one T cell receptor beta chain is given with its context. What it binds is not known. Per germline, CDR1 SGHRS and CDR2 YFSETQ. This CDR3 has 14 amino acids. The data were obtained in a study of post-analysis software for immune sequencing data. On the study more broadly: Patients had relapsing-remitting, secondary progressive or progressive-relapsing multiple sclerosis; some lacked subtype. Overall study results and limits: A few TRBV segments appeared more often in patients than in controls, and TRBV5-6, TRBV5-1 and TRBV20-1 were among these. Controls' normalized Chao1 diversity significantly exceeded that of multiple sclerosis patients. By F measure, samples from a shared preparation batch strongly co-clustered.

Unique molecular identifiers had been added to the TCR beta cDNA libraries. About 500,000 cDNA molecules came from about 1 to 10 million T cells. MiXCR was run by TCRdb on the PCR reads, yielding one entry per CDR3 protein. The sample lists about 540,000 distinct CDR3 sequences; 34% were seen once. Sequencing was performed on blood. The J gene is TRBJ2-7, the V gene TRBV5-1; perhaps TRBD2 as D (5 bases). The tail of the sequence fits TRBJ2-5 better, so the J call may be wrong. The TCR was taken from a girl younger than 18 with multiple sclerosis. The CDR3 DNA is TGCGCCAGCAGCCCGAGGGCCGGCCAAGAGACCCAGTACTTC. Translating gives CASSPRAGQETQYF.